One and the same sample provided the 6 T cell receptor beta chains below, sequenced in a study of shared clonotypes between healthy human individuals. The method was immunoSEQ multiplex PCR; TCRdb's version includes in-frame clones alone and lacks a portion of them. The sample carries 450,000 to 500,000 clones, roughly 80% recorded once. The sequenced sample consisted of PBMCs. These receptors were collected from a woman in her thirties or forties in good health. Some clones in this sample may be carry-over from other donors' samples.

This chain connects TRBV28 to TRBJ1-2, with D unresolved. Trimming took off 5 bases at V and 4 bases at J, with 17 bases between the two ends. Per germline, CDR1 MDHEN and CDR2 SYDVKM. This CDR3 contains 15 residues. In nucleotides, the CDR3 is TGTGCCAGCAGTCTGACGCTAAACCTCCTCTATGGCTACACCTTC. Translation gives CASSLTLNLLYGYTF.

Comment on this clone: One base separates it from a far larger clone, so it is likely a read error. Given the absence of the conserved phenylalanine or tryptophan at the CDR3 end, a read error is likely. The V gene is TRBV30, the J gene TRBJ2-6, with D perhaps TRBD1 (5 bases). The CDR3 runs to 18 residues. Trimming left V 0 bases short and J 0 bases short, with 15 bases between. Germline CDR1 GTSNPN, CDR2 SVGIG (reference sequence). CDR3 loop: CAWSVDQGSYSGANVLTL. The DNA of the CDR3 is TGTGCCTGGAGTGTAGACCAGGGTTCATACTCTGGGGCCAACGTCCTGACTCTC.

Concerning this clone: The same CDR3 is also encoded by other DNA sequences in this sample. This rearrangement joins TRBV28 to TRBJ2-5; 12 positions agree with TRBD2. This CDR3 spans 15 amino acids. Germline lookup yields CDR1 MDHEN and CDR2 SYDVKM. Trimming removed 8 bases from V and 5 bases from J; junction bases left unmatched: 9. CDR3 DNA: TGTGCCAGCTCCCTAGCGGGAGGGCCTGGGGAGACCCAGTACTTC. This encodes CASSLAGGPGETQYF.

The chain carries TRBV14 and TRBJ1-3; D is uncertain. The CDR3 consists of 15 residues. The V end lost 5 bases, the J end lost 4 bases, and 15 bases lay between the germline ends. CDR1 and CDR2 (germline): SGHDN, FVKESK. The CDR3: CASSFDRMGGNTIYF. The CDR3 nucleotides are TGTGCCAGCAGCTTCGACCGGATGGGGGGAAACACCATATATTTT.

The V gene is TRBV29-1, the J gene TRBJ2-3; D might be TRBD1 (6 bases). The CDR3 consists of 16 residues. Germline values: CDR1 SQVTM, CDR2 ANQGSEA. The ends were cut back, 4 bases at V and 4 bases at J, with 21 bases in the middle. The DNA of the CDR3 is TGCAGCGTTGTTTCAAATCCGGGACACACAGCAGATACGCAGTATTTT. Translating gives CSVVSNPGHTADTQYF.

The V and J genes are TRBV4-1 and TRBJ2-1, with 7 nucleotides matching TRBD2. Looked up from germline, CDR1 is MGHRA and CDR2 is YSYEKL. The CDR3 extends over 16 amino acids. V shed 0 bases, J shed 8 bases, and the junction held 10 bases outside the gene matches. As DNA, the CDR3 is TGCGCCAGCAGCCAAGATATGGCGGGAGCCCTGCATGAGCAGTTCTTC. Protein sequence: CASSQDMAGALHEQFF.